Shown below are 9 T cell receptor beta chains from a single sample sequenced in a study of cytomegalovirus exposure and HLA in healthy donors. 13 Jbeta primers and 60 Vbeta primers were used for the PCR. Generated by immunoSEQ multiplex PCR, the TCRdb table keeps only in-frame clones and is missing some. The profile shows 120,000 to 150,000 clones, approximately 67% of them singletons. Specimen: PBMCs. Receptor source: a woman aged 60 to 75 in good health and CMV-seronegative.

V is TRBV27 and J is TRBJ2-7; no reliable D call. Trimming shortened V by 4 bases and J by 3 bases, and 10 bases separated the two germline ends. Germline V gene data show CDR1 as MNHEY and CDR2 as SMNVEV (reference sequence). This CDR3 has 13 amino acids. CDR3 nucleotides: TGTGCCAGCAGTTCTGGTCCAGGCTACGAGCAGTACTTC. This encodes CASSSGPGYEQYF.

The chain links TRBV2 to TRBJ1-1, with 8 bases fitting TRBD1. V was clipped by 4 bases and J by 6 bases; unmatched bases: 1. Germline V lookup: CDR1 SNHLY, CDR2 FYNNEI. CDR3 length: 12 amino acids. The CDR3 loop reads CASSVQGAEAFF. CDR3 sequence (DNA): TGTGCCAGCAGTGTACAGGGGGCTGAAGCTTTCTTT.

This clone was detected only a few times. The chain has TRBV19 and TRBJ2-4, with 9 bases that match TRBD1. CDR1 and CDR2 (germline): LNHDA, SQIVND (reference sequence). This CDR3 has 16 residues. V trimming: 1 base; J trimming: 8 bases; junction bases outside the gene matches: 9. The CDR3 is CASSIGARTGVDIQYF. The CDR3 nucleotides read TGTGCCAGTAGTATAGGAGCCAGGACAGGGGTTGACATTCAGTACTTC.

The J gene is TRBJ2-1, the V gene TRBV19, with 9 bases identical to TRBD2. Trimming took 3 bases from V and 6 from J; bases not matched to a gene: 6. Germline V gene sequence: CDR1 LNHDA, CDR2 SQIVND (reference sequence). This CDR3 has 15 residues. In DNA, the CDR3 is TGTGCCAGTAGTATGAGGCTAGCGGGACTCAATGAGCAGTTCTTC. This codes for CASSMRLAGLNEQFF.

This clone was seen once. J is TRBJ2-2 and V is TRBV15; 9 positions agree with TRBD2. The germline CDR1 and CDR2 sequences are LNHNV and YYDKDF (reference sequence). This CDR3 region has 16 residues. V was pared by 0 bases and J by 8 bases, with 7 bases of the junction left unmatched. The CDR3 here is CATSRDPTGLAGELFF. CDR3 in DNA: TGTGCCACCAGCAGAGATCCGACAGGACTAGCGGGGGAGCTGTTTTTT.

The J gene is TRBJ2-5, the V gene TRBV7-8; 8 nucleotides line up with TRBD2. V gave up 8 bases and J gave up 2 bases; unmatched junction bases: 10. This CDR3 is 15 amino acids long. CDR1 is SGHVS and CDR2 is FQNEAQ in the germline V gene. CDR3: CASHPRGADQETQYF. The CDR3 nucleotides are TGTGCCAGCCATCCGCGGGGGGCCGATCAAGAGACCCAGTACTTC.

This chain uses TRBV28 with TRBJ2-7; 8 nucleotides match TRBD2. V was clipped by 4 bases and J by 2 bases; unmatched bases: 10. Per the germline V gene, CDR1 is MDHEN and CDR2 is SYDVKM. This CDR3 spans 16 amino acids. This CDR3 reads CASSSLTFGRAYEQYF. The CDR3 nucleotides are TGTGCCAGCAGTTCCTTAACCTTCGGGAGGGCCTACGAGCAGTACTTC. The entire variable domain, with the rest obtained from reference TRBV28 and TRBJ2-7, is as follows: DVKVTQSSRYLVKRTGEKVFLECVQDMDHENMFWYRQDPGLGLRLIYFSYDVKMKEKGDIPEGYSVSREKKERFSLILESASTNQTSMYLCASSSLTFGRAYEQYFGPGTRLTVT.

This sequence joins TRBV10-3 and TRBJ1-4, with 8 positions matching TRBD1. V lost 10 bases, J lost 11 bases, and 15 bases stayed unmatched. This CDR3 contains 14 residues. Germline CDR1 ENHRY, CDR2 SYGVKD. CDR3 bases: TGTGCCAGCAACGCAGCCTCGGACAGGGATAAACTGTTTTTT. This codes for CASNAASDRDKLFF.

This clone was found a few times. This chain uses TRBV21-1 with TRBJ2-2; TRBD2, the table's D call, was not compared with the DNA. TRBV21-1 is described as a pseudogene. The CDR3 consists of 16 residues. The CDR3 DNA reads as TGTGCCAGCAGCAAAAAGGAGCAGTTAAACACCGGGGAGCTGTTTTTT. Protein product: CASSKKEQLNTGELFF.